A single sample is the source of the 15 T cell receptor beta chains below, sequenced in a study of blood T cell repertoires in COVID-19. TCRdb's copy holds only in-frame clones and misses some; the assay was immunoSEQ multiplex PCR. The sample has 150,000 or so clones; approximately 81% are singletons. Sequenced sample: peripheral blood. All receptors come from a man younger than 30 with active or convalescent COVID-19.

V gene TRBV7-2 combines with J gene TRBJ2-1; TRBD1 matches at 7 bases. Germline CDR1 and CDR2: SGHTA and FQGNSA. V shed 5 bases, J shed 0 bases, and the junction held 10 bases outside the gene matches. The CDR3 length is 17 residues. The CDR3 reads CASSQTTGRSSYNEQFF. The DNA of the CDR3 is TGTGCCAGCAGCCAAACGACAGGGAGAAGCTCCTACAATGAGCAGTTCTTC.

This chain connects TRBV2 to TRBJ1-4, with TRBD1 matching over 7 bases. The CDR3 loop spans 14 amino acids. Germline V lookup: CDR1 SNHLY, CDR2 FYNNEI. V trimming: 3 bases; J trimming: 4 bases; junction bases outside the gene matches: 2. DNA for the CDR3: TGTGCCAGCAGTGACGGGACAGTTAATGAAAAACTGTTTTTT. Encoded protein: CASSDGTVNEKLFF.

The sample holds a few counts of this clone. J is TRBJ2-7 and V is TRBV11-1; TRBD1 agrees at 7 bases. This CDR3 is 15 amino acids long. In germline, CDR1 is SGHAT, CDR2 FQDESV (reference sequence). Trimming cost V 3 bases and J 7 bases; bases outside gene matches: 12. Here the CDR3 reads CASSFRDSQRYEQYF. The CDR3 DNA reads as TGTGCCAGCAGCTTCAGGGACAGCCAAAGGTATGAGCAGTACTTC.

V gene TRBV7-2 combines with J gene TRBJ2-1, with a tentative D call TRBD2 (6 bases). Trimming cost V 3 bases and J 0 bases, with 9 bases left between them. CDR3 length: 15 residues. Germline V gene data show CDR1 as SGHTA and CDR2 as FQGNSA. The CDR3 here is CASSLEGFSYNEQFF. The CDR3 nucleotides are TGTGCCAGCAGCTTGGAGGGGTTCTCCTACAATGAGCAGTTCTTC.

The chain combines TRBV25-1 with TRBJ1-5; 11 positions agree with TRBD1. This CDR3 comprises 15 residues. Germline assignment: CDR1 MGHDK and CDR2 SYGVNS. J lost 5 bases, V lost 5 bases, and 5 bases had no gene match. The CDR3 nucleotides are TGTGCCAGCAGTTCCTGGACAGGGGGCGATCAGCCCCAGCATTTT. It is translated as CASSSWTGGDQPQHF.

This sequence joins TRBV7-2 and TRBJ2-7; possible D gene TRBD2, 6 bases. The CDR3 spans 14 residues. Germline V gene data show CDR1 as SGHTA and CDR2 as FQGNSA. V lost 3 bases to trimming and J lost 3 bases, with 12 bases between them. The CDR3 DNA follows: TGTGCCAGCAGCTTGGAGGGAGTAGGCTACGAGCAGTACTTC. This sequence encodes CASSLEGVGYEQYF.

The CDR3 nucleotides are TGCGCCAGCAGCCAAGTAACCATGAGGTGGGGCTACACCTTC. This sequence encodes CASSQVTMRWGYTF. The chain carries TRBV4-3 and TRBJ1-2, with D uncertain. CDR1 and CDR2 (germline): LGHNA, YSLEER. The CDR3 contains 14 residues. V was pared by 1 base and J by 8 bases, with 14 bases between.

The table lists this clone with a count of one. The chain joins TRBV30 to TRBJ1-5; TRBD1 might be the D (5 bases). CDR1 and CDR2 (germline): GTSNPN, SVGIG (reference sequence). CDR3 size: 14 residues. V gave up 2 bases and J gave up 7 bases, with 15 bases separating them. CDR3 amino acids: CAWSPRVMGQPQHF. The CDR3 bases are TGTGCCTGGAGTCCCAGGGTCATGGGGCAGCCCCAGCATTTT.

This chain uses TRBV2 with TRBJ2-5; unclear D gene. This CDR3 is built from 12 residues. Germline CDR1 and CDR2: SNHLY and FYNNEI. Between the trimmed V and J ends, which lost 6 bases and 2 bases, there was a span of 7 bases. CDR3 in amino acids: CASRELQETQYF. The CDR3 nucleotides are TGTGCCAGCAGGGAACTTCAAGAGACCCAGTACTTC.

The V call is TRBV6-5, the J call TRBJ2-3; D not resolved. In germline, CDR1 is MNHEY, CDR2 SVGAGI. Trimming took 4 bases from V and 2 from J, leaving 4 bases between them. The CDR3 is 12 residues long. The CDR3 sequence: CASSSLTDTQYF. CDR3 nucleotide sequence: TGTGCCAGCAGTTCCCTCACAGATACGCAGTATTTT.

The chain uses TRBV19 and TRBJ1-3; possibly TRBD1 for D (6 bases). The CDR3 consists of 15 residues. CDR1 and CDR2 (germline): LNHDA, SQIVND (reference sequence). The V end lost 4 bases, the J end lost 1 base, and 11 bases lay between the germline ends. DNA for the CDR3: TGTGCCAGTAGTAGGGGGCCAGATTCTGGAAACACCATATATTTT. Translated: CASSRGPDSGNTIYF. The full variable domain, completed using reference TRBV19 and TRBJ1-3, is DGGITQSPKYLFRKEGQNVTLSCEQNLNHDAMYWYRQDPGQGLRLIYYSQIVNDFQKGDIAEGYSVSREKKESFPLTVTSAQKNPTAFYLCASSRGPDSGNTIYFGEGSWLTVV.

CDR3 coding DNA: TGTGCCAGCAGCGAGCGACAGGGGACCACAGATACGCAGTATTTT. It is translated as CASSERQGTTDTQYF. The chain combines TRBV9 with TRBJ2-3, with 8 nucleotides matching TRBD1. CDR1 and CDR2 (germline): SGDLS, YYNGEE. The CDR3 is 15 residues long. The J segment lost 2 bases and the V segment lost 3 bases, leaving 5 bases of the junction unmatched.

The J gene is TRBJ2-2, the V gene TRBV21-1; no DNA check was done on the table's D call, TRBD1. TRBV21-1 constitutes a pseudogene. The CDR3 has 16 residues. CDR3 amino acids: CASSNRDSPNTGELFF. The CDR3 nucleotides read TGTGCCAGCAGCAACCGGGACAGTCCCAACACCGGGGAGCTGTTTTTT.

The chain has TRBV5-1 and TRBJ2-3; possibly TRBD2 for D (6 bases). This CDR3 has 16 amino acids. V shed 0 bases and J shed 2 bases, with 13 bases lying between them. Per the germline V gene, CDR1 is SGHRS and CDR2 is YFSETQ. Here the CDR3 reads CASSLGRGGATDTQYF. The CDR3 DNA follows: TGCGCCAGCAGCTTGGGGCGTGGCGGGGCCACAGATACGCAGTATTTT.

The CDR3 DNA follows: TGTGCCAGCAAGAATCCAGGCCCCTCTGAGCAGTTCTTC. Protein product: CASKNPGPSEQFF. The gene calls are TRBV2 and TRBJ2-1; D ambiguous. Germline V CDR1 and CDR2: SNHLY, FYNNEI. V was clipped by 7 bases and J by 9 bases, with 16 bases between them. The CDR3 is made up of 13 amino acids.